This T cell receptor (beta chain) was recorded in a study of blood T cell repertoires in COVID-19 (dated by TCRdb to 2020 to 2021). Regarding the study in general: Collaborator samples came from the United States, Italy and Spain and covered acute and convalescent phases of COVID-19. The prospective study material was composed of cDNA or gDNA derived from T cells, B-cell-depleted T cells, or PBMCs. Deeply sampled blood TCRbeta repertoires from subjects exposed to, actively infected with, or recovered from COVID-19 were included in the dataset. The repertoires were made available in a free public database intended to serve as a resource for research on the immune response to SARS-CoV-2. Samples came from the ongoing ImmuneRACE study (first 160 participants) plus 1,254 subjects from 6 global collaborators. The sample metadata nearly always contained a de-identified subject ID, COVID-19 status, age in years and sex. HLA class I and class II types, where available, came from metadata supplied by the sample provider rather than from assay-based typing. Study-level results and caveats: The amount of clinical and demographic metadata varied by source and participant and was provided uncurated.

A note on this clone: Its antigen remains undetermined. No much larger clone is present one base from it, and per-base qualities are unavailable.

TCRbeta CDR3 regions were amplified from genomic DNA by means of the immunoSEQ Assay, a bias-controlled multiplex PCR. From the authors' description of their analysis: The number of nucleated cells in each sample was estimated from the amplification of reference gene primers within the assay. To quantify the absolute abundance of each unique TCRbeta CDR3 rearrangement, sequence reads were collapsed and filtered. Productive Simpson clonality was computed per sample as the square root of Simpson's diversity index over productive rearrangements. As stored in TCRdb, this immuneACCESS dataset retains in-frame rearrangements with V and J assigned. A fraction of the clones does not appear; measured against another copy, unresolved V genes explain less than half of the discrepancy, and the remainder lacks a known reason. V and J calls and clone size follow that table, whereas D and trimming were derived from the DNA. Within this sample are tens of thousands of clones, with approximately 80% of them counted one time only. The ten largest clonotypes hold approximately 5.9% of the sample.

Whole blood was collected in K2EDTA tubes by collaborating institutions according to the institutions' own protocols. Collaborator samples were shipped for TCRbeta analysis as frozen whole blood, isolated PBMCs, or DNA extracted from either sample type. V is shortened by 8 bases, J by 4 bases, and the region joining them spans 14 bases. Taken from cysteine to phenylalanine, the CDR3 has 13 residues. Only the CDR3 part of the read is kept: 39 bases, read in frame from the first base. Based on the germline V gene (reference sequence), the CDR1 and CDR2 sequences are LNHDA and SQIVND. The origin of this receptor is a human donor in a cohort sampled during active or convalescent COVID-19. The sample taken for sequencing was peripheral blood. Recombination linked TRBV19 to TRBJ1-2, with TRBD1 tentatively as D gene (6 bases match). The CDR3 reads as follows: CASRPPGAYGYTF. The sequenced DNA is TGTGCCAGTCGACCCCCAGGGGCCTATGGCTACACCTTC.